These 21 T cell receptor beta chains were all obtained from the same sample, sequenced in a study of T cells in tuberculosis. Measured with immunoSEQ multiplex PCR; TCRdb has only the in-frame clones, and not every one. The sample lists around 29,000 clones, 93% occurring once. Sequencing was done on a sample of PBMCs. The receptor set was obtained from a donor aged 10 to 29 with latent tuberculosis or without tuberculosis infection.

The rearrangement links TRBV15 to TRBJ1-2; D uncertain. V was clipped by 0 bases and J by 0 bases, with 8 bases between them. Germline V lookup: CDR1 LNHNV, CDR2 YYDKDF (reference sequence). The CDR3 is 15 residues long. The CDR3: CATSRDRTANYGYTF. The CDR3 DNA follows: TGTGCCACCAGCAGAGATCGCACAGCTAACTATGGCTACACCTTC.

This sequence joins TRBV27 and TRBJ2-2; 15 bases match TRBD2. Unmatched junction bases numbered 8, after V lost 4 bases and J lost 5 bases. Germline CDR1 reads MNHEY; CDR2 reads SMNVEV (reference sequence). The CDR3 sequence is 18 residues long. The CDR3 loop reads CASSSKPGLAGGTGELFF. CDR3 nucleotides: TGTGCCAGCAGTTCCAAACCGGGACTAGCGGGGGGAACCGGGGAGCTGTTTTTT.

The V call is TRBV10-3, the J call TRBJ2-1; 8 bases fit TRBD1. CDR1 ENHRY and CDR2 SYGVKD come from the germline V gene. The V segment lost 11 bases and the J segment 5 bases; nucleotides outside the gene matches: 8. This CDR3 is built from 13 residues. In DNA form, the CDR3 reads TGTGCCGTAAGGACAGGGACCGACAATGAGCAGTTCTTC. It specifies CAVRTGTDNEQFF.

V and J are TRBV5-1 and TRBJ2-4; a possible D gene is TRBD2 (5 bases). Germline V gene data show CDR1 as SGHRS and CDR2 as YFSETQ. CDR3 size: 14 residues. V was pared by 2 bases and J by 4 bases, with 10 bases between. The CDR3 loop is CASSLSTGKNIQYF. CDR3 DNA: TGCGCCAGCAGCTTATCAACGGGGAAAAACATTCAGTACTTC.

The chain joins TRBV7-9 to TRBJ1-4, with D possibly being TRBD1 (6 bases). The CDR3 has 14 residues. Germline assignment: CDR1 SEHNR and CDR2 FQNEAQ (reference sequence). V dropped 4 bases and J dropped 7 bases, with 13 bases sitting between them. The CDR3 is CASSYQGLGEKLFF. The CDR3 coding sequence is TGTGCCAGCAGCTATCAGGGGCTGGGTGAAAAACTGTTTTTT.

This chain links TRBV5-8 with TRBJ2-2; D remains ambiguous. Germline V CDR1 and CDR2: SGHTS, YDEGEE. The CDR3 is 8 residues long. Deletions cut 10 bases from V and 9 bases from J, with 4 bases between. CDR3 region: CAGRELFF. CDR3 nucleotide sequence: TGTGCCGGGCGGGAGCTGTTTTTT.

CDR3 coding DNA: TGTGCCAGCAGCAGCACTGCGGGTGGCTACACCTTC. As protein: CASSSTAGGYTF. This chain joins TRBV7-9 and TRBJ1-2; D remains unclear. CDR3 length: 12 residues. Germline CDR1 SEHNR, CDR2 FQNEAQ (reference sequence). V dropped 5 bases and J dropped 7 bases, with 11 bases sitting between them.

The J gene is TRBJ2-2, the V gene TRBV10-3; possibly TRBD1 for D (7 bases). The CDR3 is made up of 15 amino acids. The germline V and J ends were trimmed by 4 bases and 3 bases, with 12 bases remaining between them. The V gene's germline CDR1 is ENHRY and CDR2 SYGVKD. The CDR3 bases are TGTGCCATCAGTGGGGGCGGGACAGACACCGGGGAGCTGTTTTTT. As protein: CAISGGGTDTGELFF.

This clone was detected only once. The chain employs TRBV28 and TRBJ2-2, with D uncertain. The CDR3 is 12 residues long. The germline V gene has CDR1 MDHEN and CDR2 SYDVKM. V gave up 5 bases and J gave up 3 bases, with 4 bases separating them. As DNA, the CDR3 is TGTGCCAGCAGTCCCTACACCGGGGAGCTGTTTTTT. It translates to CASSPYTGELFF.

This chain joins TRBV7-2 and TRBJ2-3; D perhaps matches TRBD1 (5 bases). The CDR3 runs 15 residues. V shed 1 base and J shed 8 bases, with 16 bases lying between them. Germline CDR1 reads SGHTA; CDR2 reads FQGNSA. The CDR3 DNA reads TGTGCCAGCAGCTTAGTTCCCGCAGGGCTGGGTACGCAGTATTTT. Encoded protein: CASSLVPAGLGTQYF.

The chain has TRBV18 and TRBJ1-2, with 12 bases identical to TRBD1. Germline V gives CDR1 KGHSH, CDR2 LQKENI. With V trimmed by 3 bases and J by 5 bases, 13 bases remained unmatched. CDR3 length: 18 amino acids. This CDR3 is CASSPDRGQGALWYGYTF. The CDR3 nucleotides are TGTGCCAGCTCACCGGACCGGGGACAGGGGGCTCTATGGTATGGCTACACCTTC.

The rearrangement uses TRBV9 and TRBJ1-1; possible D gene TRBD1, 5 bases. V was cut by 0 bases and J by 1 base, with 10 bases left in between. Germline loops: CDR1 SGDLS, CDR2 YYNGEE. The CDR3 runs to 15 residues. The CDR3 region is CASSVVQGANTEAFF. The CDR3 DNA reads TGTGCCAGCAGCGTAGTCCAGGGTGCGAACACTGAAGCTTTCTTT.

The V and J genes are TRBV7-2 and TRBJ1-5; D is uncertain. V was trimmed by 2 bases and J by 1 base, leaving 3 bases between them. The CDR3 has 13 residues. Germline CDR1 reads SGHTA; CDR2 reads FQGNSA. CDR3 amino acids: CASSLQSNQPQHF. The DNA for the CDR3 is TGTGCCAGCAGCTTACAGAGCAATCAGCCCCAGCATTTT.

This sequence joins TRBV4-2 and TRBJ2-7; D possibly corresponds to TRBD2 (5 bases). The germline V gene has CDR1 LGHNA and CDR2 YNFKEQ. The V and J ends lost 0 bases and 3 bases respectively, with 12 bases between them. CDR3 length equals 15 residues. CDR3 in amino acids: CASSQDSDFYYEQYF. The CDR3 coding sequence is TGTGCCAGCAGCCAAGATAGCGACTTCTACTACGAGCAGTACTTC.

V usage is TRBV4-3 and J usage is TRBJ2-6; D possibly corresponds to TRBD2 (5 bases). The ends were cut back, 2 bases at V and 0 bases at J, with 11 bases in the middle. Germline V lookup: CDR1 LGHNA, CDR2 YSLEER. The CDR3 has 17 amino acids. The CDR3 region is CASSQKGSFSGANVLTF. The CDR3 region has the DNA TGCGCCAGCAGCCAAAAAGGGAGCTTCTCTGGGGCCAACGTCCTGACTTTC.

The genes are TRBV5-1 and TRBJ2-3; TRBD2 agrees at 9 bases. V lost 6 bases to trimming and J lost 2 bases; unmatched junction nucleotides: 4. Germline V lookup: CDR1 SGHRS, CDR2 YFSETQ. The CDR3 has 14 residues. This chain's CDR3 is CASTAGGFTDTQYF. In DNA form, the CDR3 reads TGCGCCAGCACAGCGGGGGGCTTCACAGATACGCAGTATTTT.

The rearrangement links TRBV9 to TRBJ2-7; a weak D match, TRBD2 (6 bases). Germline loops: CDR1 SGDLS, CDR2 YYNGEE. Trimming removed 5 bases from V and 5 bases from J, with 23 bases in between. The CDR3 covers 16 residues. CDR3 nucleotide sequence: TGTGCCAGCAGTGTTCTGGAGGGCCGAAGAATAGACGAGCAGTACTTC. This translates into CASSVLEGRRIDEQYF.

The chain combines TRBV19 with TRBJ2-7; 8 nucleotides agree with TRBD1. Germline-derived CDR1 and CDR2 are LNHDA and SQIVND (reference sequence). V shed 4 bases, J shed 1 base, and the junction held 3 bases outside the gene matches. This CDR3 has 14 amino acids. CDR3 amino acids: CASSNDRGSYEQYF. DNA for the CDR3: TGTGCCAGTAGTAACGACAGGGGATCCTACGAGCAGTACTTC. Filled out from reference TRBV19 and TRBJ2-7, the complete variable domain reads DGGITQSPKYLFRKEGQNVTLSCEQNLNHDAMYWYRQDPGQGLRLIYYSQIVNDFQKGDIAEGYSVSREKKESFPLTVTSAQKNPTAFYLCASSNDRGSYEQYFGPGTRLTVT.

This chain connects TRBV29-1 to TRBJ2-1; D remains ambiguous. CDR1 SQVTM and CDR2 ANQGSEA come from the germline V gene. V shed 4 bases and J shed 10 bases, with 14 bases lying between them. The length of the CDR3 is 12 residues. The CDR3 loop is CSVAGSSGEQFF. Written as DNA, the CDR3 is TGCAGCGTTGCTGGTTCCTCTGGCGAGCAGTTCTTC.

This chain connects TRBV29-1 to TRBJ2-7; no clear D gene. This CDR3 has 13 residues. CDR1 is SQVTM and CDR2 is ANQGSEA in the germline V gene. Deletions cut 1 base from V and 0 bases from J, with 7 bases between. The DNA of the CDR3 is TGCAGCGTTGAAGGGGCCACCTCCTACGAGCAGTACTTC. Its translation: CSVEGATSYEQYF.

The chain couples TRBV7-9 to TRBJ2-2, with TRBD1 identical over 10 bases. The CDR3 is 16 amino acids. Germline lookup yields CDR1 SEHNR and CDR2 FQNEAQ (reference sequence). Unmatched junction bases numbered 10, after V lost 5 bases and J lost 7 bases. The CDR3 loop reads CASSTRQGANFGELFF. The CDR3 DNA reads as TGTGCCAGCAGCACTCGACAGGGGGCGAATTTCGGGGAGCTGTTTTTT.